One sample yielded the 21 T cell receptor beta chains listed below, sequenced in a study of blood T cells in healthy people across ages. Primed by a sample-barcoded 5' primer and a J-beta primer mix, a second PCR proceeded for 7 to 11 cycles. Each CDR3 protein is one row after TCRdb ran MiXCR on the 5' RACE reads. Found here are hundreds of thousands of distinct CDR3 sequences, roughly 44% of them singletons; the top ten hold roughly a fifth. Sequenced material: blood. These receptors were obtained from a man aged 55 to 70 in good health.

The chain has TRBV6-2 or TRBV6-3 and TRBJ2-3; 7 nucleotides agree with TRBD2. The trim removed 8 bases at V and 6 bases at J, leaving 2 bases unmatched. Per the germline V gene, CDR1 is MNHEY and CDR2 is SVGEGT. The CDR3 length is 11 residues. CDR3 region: CASGGEDTQYF. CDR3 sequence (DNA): TGTGCCAGCGGGGGGGAGGATACGCAGTATTTT.

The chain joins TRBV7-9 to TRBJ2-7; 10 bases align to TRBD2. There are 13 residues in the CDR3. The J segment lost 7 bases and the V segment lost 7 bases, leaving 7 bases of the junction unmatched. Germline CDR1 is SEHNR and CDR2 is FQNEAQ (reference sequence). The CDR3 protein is CASNTLAGIEQYF. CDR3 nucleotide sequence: TGTGCCAGCAACACACTAGCGGGGATTGAGCAGTACTTC.

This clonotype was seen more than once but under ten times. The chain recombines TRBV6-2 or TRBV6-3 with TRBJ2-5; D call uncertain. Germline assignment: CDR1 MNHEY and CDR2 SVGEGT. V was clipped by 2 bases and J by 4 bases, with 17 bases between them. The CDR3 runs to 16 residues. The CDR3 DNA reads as TGTGCCAGCAGTTACGAAGGGAACCCAATGGGAGAGACCCAGTACTTC. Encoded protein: CASSYEGNPMGETQYF.

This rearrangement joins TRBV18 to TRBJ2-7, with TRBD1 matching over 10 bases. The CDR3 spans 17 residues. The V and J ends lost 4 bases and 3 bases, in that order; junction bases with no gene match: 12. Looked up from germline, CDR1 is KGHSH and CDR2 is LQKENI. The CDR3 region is CASSLRPGTGASYEQYF. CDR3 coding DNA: TGTGCCAGCTCACTTCGTCCCGGGACAGGGGCAAGCTACGAGCAGTACTTC.

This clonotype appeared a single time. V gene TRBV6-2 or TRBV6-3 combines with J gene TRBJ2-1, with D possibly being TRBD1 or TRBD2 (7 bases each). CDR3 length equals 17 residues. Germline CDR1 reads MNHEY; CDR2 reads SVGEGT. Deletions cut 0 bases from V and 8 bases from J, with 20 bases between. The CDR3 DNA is TGTGCCAGCAGTTACTCAAGCAGGGGGGGCGTTTCCGATGAGCAGTTCTTC. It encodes CASSYSSRGGVSDEQFF.

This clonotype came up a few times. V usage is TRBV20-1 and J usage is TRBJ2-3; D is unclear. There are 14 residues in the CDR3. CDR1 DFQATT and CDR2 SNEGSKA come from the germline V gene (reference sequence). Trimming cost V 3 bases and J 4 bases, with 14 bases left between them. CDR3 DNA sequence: TGCAGTGCTAGGGATAGCCAAGGTTCAGATACGCAGTATTTT. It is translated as CSARDSQGSDTQYF.

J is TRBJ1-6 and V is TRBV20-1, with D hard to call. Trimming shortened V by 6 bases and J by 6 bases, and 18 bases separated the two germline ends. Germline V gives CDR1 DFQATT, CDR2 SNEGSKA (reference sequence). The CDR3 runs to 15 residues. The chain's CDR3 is CSAWVSGKGNSPLHF. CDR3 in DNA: TGCAGTGCCTGGGTCTCGGGGAAGGGTAATTCACCCCTCCACTTT.

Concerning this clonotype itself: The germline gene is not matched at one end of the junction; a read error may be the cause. CDR3 amino acids: CAGSDSYSGGDTDTQYF. The CDR3 bases are TGTGCCGGCAGTGACTCTTATAGCGGGGGGGACACAGATACGCAGTATTTT. The V call is TRBV6-5, the J call TRBJ2-3; 11 bases align to TRBD2. This CDR3 has 17 residues. Looked up from germline, CDR1 is MNHEY and CDR2 is SVGAGI.

DNA of the CDR3: TGCGCCAGCACCTACAGCGGGGGGGGCCAAGAGACCCAGTACTTC. Amino acid sequence: CASTYSGGGQETQYF. The chain recombines TRBV5-1 with TRBJ2-5, with 10 bases matching TRBD2. The CDR3 has 15 amino acids. Germline V lookup: CDR1 SGHRS, CDR2 YFSETQ. V trimming: 6 bases; J trimming: 1 base; junction bases outside the gene matches: 6.

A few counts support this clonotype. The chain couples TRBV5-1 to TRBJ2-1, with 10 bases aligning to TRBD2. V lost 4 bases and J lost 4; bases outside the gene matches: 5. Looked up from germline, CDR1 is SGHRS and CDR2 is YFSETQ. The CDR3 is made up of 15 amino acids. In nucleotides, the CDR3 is TGCGCCAGCAGCCTACTAGCGGGGTATTACAATGAGCAGTTCTTC. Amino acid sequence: CASSLLAGYYNEQFF. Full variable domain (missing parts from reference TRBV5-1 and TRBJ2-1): KAGVTQTPRYLIKTRGQQVTLSCSPISGHRSVSWYQQTPGQGLQFLFEYFSETQRNKGNFPGRFSGRQFSNSRSEMNVSTLELGDSALYLCASSLLAGYYNEQFFGPGTRLTVL.

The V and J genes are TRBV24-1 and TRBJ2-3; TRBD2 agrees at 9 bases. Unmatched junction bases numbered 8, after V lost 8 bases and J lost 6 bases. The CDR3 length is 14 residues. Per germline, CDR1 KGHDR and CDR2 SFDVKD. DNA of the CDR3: TGTGCCACCAATAGCGGGGGCACTTGGGATACGCAGTATTTT. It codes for CATNSGGTWDTQYF.

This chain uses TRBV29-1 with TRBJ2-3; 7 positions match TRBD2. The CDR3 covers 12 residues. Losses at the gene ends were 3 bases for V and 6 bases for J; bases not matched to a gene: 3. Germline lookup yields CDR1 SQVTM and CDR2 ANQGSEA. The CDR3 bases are TGCAGCGTTGATGGAGCGGGGGATACGCAGTATTTT. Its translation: CSVDGAGDTQYF.

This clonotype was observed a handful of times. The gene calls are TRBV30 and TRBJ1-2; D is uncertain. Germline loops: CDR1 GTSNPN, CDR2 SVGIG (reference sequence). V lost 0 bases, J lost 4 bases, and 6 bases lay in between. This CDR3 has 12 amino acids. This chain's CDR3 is CAWSVLSYGYTF. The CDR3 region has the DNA TGTGCCTGGAGTGTACTCAGCTATGGCTACACCTTC.

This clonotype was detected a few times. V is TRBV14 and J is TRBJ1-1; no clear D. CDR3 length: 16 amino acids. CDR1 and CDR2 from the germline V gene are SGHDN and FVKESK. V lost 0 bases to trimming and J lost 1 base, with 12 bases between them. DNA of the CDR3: TGTGCCAGCAGCCAAGATCCAGTCCCCGCGAACACTGAAGCTTTCTTT. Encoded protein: CASSQDPVPANTEAFF.

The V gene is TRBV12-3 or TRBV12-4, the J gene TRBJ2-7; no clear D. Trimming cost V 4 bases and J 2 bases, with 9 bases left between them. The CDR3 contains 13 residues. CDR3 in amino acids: CASSYGVTYEQYF. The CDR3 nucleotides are TGTGCCAGCAGTTATGGGGTCACCTACGAGCAGTACTTC.

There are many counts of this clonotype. The CDR3 loop reads CASRSSTYEQYF. CDR3 bases: TGTGCCAGCAGATCCTCTACTTACGAGCAGTACTTC. The chain carries TRBV3-1 and TRBJ2-7; no definite D call. The CDR3 contains 12 residues. V was trimmed by 6 bases and J by 4 bases, leaving 10 bases between them. Per the germline V gene, CDR1 is LGHDT and CDR2 is YNNKEL (reference sequence).

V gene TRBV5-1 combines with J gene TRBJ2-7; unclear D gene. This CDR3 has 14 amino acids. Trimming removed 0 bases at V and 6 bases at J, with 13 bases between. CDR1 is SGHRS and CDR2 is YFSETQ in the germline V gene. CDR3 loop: CASSLGVSGSEQYF. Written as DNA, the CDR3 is TGCGCCAGCAGCTTGGGAGTGTCAGGCTCCGAGCAGTACTTC.

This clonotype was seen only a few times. The CDR3 reads CASSVGNGMHTGELFF. The CDR3, as DNA: TGTGCCAGCAGTGTGGGTAACGGGATGCACACCGGGGAGCTGTTTTTT. V usage is TRBV25-1 and J usage is TRBJ2-2; TRBD2 might be the D (5 bases). Trimming pared 4 bases from V and 3 bases from J, leaving 15 bases between. Per the germline V gene, CDR1 is MGHDK and CDR2 is SYGVNS. CDR3 length: 16 amino acids. Full variable domain (missing parts from reference TRBV25-1 and TRBJ2-2): EADIYQTPRYLVIGTGKKITLECSQTMGHDKMYWYQQDPGMELHLIHYSYGVNSTEKGDLSSESTVSRIRTEHFPLTLESARPSHTSQYLCASSVGNGMHTGELFFGEGSRLTVL.

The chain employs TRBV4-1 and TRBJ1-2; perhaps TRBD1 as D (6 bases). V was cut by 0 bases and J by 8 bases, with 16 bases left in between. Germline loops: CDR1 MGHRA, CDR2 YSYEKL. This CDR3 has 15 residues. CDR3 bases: TGCGCCAGCAGCCAAGACCGATACAGGGAGGGGGGCTACACCTTC. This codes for CASSQDRYREGGYTF.

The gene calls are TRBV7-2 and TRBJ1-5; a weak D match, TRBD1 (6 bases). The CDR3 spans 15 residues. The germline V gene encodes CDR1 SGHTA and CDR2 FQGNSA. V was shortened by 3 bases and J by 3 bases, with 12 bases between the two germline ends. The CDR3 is CASSLDSSSNQPQHF. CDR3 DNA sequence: TGTGCCAGCAGCTTGGACAGTTCCTCCAATCAGCCCCAGCATTTT.

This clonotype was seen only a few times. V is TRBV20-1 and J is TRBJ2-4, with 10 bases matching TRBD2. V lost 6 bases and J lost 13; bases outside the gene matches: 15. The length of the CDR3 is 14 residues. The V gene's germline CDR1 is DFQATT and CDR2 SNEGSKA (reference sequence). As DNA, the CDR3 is TGCAGTGCCTTTTCCGGGACTAGCGTTCGGGAGCAGTACTTC. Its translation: CSAFSGTSVREQYF.